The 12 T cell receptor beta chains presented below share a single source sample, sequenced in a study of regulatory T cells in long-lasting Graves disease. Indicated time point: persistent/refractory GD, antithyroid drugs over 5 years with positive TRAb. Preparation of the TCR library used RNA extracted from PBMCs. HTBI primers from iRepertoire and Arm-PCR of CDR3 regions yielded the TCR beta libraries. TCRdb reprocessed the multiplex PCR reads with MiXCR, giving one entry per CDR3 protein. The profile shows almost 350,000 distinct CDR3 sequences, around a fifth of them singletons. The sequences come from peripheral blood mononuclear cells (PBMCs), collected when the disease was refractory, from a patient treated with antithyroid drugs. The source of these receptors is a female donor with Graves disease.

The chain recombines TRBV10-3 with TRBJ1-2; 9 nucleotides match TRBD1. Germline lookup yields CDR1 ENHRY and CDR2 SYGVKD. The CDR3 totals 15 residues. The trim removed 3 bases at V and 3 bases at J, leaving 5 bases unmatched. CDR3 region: CAISERQGGDYGYTF. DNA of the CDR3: TGTGCCATCAGTGAACGACAGGGGGGGGACTATGGCTACACCTTC.

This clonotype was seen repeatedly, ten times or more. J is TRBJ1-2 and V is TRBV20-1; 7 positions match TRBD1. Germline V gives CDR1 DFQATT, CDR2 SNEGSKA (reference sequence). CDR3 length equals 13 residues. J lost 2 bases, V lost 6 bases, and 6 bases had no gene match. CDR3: CSASDRSNYGYTF. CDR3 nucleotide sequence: TGCAGTGCATCGGACAGGAGCAACTATGGCTACACCTTC.

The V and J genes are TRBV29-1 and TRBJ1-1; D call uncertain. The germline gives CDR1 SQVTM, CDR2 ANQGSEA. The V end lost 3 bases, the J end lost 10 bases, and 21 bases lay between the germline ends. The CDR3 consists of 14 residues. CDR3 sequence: CSVERWQALSPAFF. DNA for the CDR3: TGCAGCGTTGAGCGGTGGCAGGCGTTATCCCCAGCTTTCTTT.

The CDR3 nucleotides are TGTGCCATCAGTCCCGGGATACCGAACACCGGGGAGCTGTTTTTT. Its protein product is CAISPGIPNTGELFF. The V gene is TRBV10-3, the J gene TRBJ2-2, with a possible D match to TRBD2 (5 bases). Between the trimmed V and J ends, which lost 5 bases and 0 bases, there was a span of 10 bases. In germline, CDR1 is ENHRY, CDR2 SYGVKD. The CDR3 spans 15 residues.

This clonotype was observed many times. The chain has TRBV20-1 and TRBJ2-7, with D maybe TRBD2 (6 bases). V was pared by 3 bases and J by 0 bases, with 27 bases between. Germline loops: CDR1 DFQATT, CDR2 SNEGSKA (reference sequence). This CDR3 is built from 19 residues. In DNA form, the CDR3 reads TGCAGTGCTAGGGCCGAACCTACGCGGGGAACACTCGACTCCTACGAGCAGTACTTC. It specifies CSARAEPTRGTLDSYEQYF.

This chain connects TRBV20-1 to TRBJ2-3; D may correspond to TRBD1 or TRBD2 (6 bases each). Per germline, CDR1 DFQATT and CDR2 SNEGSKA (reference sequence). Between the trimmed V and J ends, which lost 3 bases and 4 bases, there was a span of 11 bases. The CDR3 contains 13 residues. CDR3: CSASLEGADTQYF. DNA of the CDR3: TGCAGTGCTAGCCTGGAGGGGGCAGATACGCAGTATTTT.

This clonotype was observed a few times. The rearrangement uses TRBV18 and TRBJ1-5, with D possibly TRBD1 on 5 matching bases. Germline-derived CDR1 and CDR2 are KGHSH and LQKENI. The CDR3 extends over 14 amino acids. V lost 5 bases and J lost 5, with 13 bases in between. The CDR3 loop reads CASSGGDGHQPQHF. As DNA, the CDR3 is TGTGCCAGCTCAGGGGGGGACGGCCATCAGCCCCAGCATTTT.

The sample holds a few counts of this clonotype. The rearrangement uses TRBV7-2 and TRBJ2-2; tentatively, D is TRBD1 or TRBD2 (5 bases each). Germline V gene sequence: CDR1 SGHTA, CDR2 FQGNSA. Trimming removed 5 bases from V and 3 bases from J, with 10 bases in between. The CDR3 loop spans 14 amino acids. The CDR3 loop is CASSKGTYTGELFF. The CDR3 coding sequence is TGTGCCAGCAGCAAAGGGACCTACACCGGGGAGCTGTTTTTT.

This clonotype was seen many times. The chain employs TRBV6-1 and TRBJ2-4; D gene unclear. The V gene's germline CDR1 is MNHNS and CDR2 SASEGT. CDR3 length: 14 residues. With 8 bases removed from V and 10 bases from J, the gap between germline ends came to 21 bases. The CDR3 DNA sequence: TGTGCCAGCGAAGGGCGGCGGCCGAAACGGATTCAGTACTTC. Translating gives CASEGRRPKRIQYF.

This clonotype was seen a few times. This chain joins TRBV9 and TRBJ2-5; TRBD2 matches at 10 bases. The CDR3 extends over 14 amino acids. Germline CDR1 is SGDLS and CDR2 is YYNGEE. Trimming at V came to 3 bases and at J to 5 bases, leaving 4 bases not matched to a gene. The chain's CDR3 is CASSESGRGETQYF. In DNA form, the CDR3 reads TGTGCCAGCAGCGAAAGCGGGAGGGGTGAGACCCAGTACTTC.

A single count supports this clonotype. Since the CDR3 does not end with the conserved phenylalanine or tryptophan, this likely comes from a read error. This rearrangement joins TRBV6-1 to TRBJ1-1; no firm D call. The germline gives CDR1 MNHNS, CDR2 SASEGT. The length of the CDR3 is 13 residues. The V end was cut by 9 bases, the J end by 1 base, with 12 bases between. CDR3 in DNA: TGTGCCAGAGGGAGGAGGCCGAACACTGAAGCTTTCTCT. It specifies CARGRRPNTEAFS.

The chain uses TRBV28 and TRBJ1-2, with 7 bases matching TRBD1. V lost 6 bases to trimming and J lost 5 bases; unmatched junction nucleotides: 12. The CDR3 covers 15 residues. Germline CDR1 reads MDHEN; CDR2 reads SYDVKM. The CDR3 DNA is TGTGCCAGCAGACTGGGGACAGCGGCTCAATATGGCTACACCTTC. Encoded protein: CASRLGTAAQYGYTF.